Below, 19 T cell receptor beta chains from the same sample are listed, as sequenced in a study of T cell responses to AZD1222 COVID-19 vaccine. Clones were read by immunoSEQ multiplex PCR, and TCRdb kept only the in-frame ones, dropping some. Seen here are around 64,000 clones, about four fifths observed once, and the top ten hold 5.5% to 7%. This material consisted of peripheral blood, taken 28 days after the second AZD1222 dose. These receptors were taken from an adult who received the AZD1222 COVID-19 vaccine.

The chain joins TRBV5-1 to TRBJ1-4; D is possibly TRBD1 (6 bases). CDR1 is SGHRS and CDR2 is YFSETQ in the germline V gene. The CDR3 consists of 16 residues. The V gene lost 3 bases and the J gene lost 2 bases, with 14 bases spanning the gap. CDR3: CASSSTPQGTNEKLFF. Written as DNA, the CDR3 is TGCGCCAGCAGCTCCACACCGCAGGGGACTAATGAAAAACTGTTTTTT.

The CDR3 DNA reads as TGTGCCAGCAGCCGACGGTCCACCTACGAGCAGTACTTC. Translated, it gives CASSRRSTYEQYF. The gene calls are TRBV2 and TRBJ2-7; D call uncertain. CDR1 and CDR2 from the germline V gene are SNHLY and FYNNEI. The CDR3 is made up of 13 amino acids. V lost 6 bases and J lost 2, with 11 bases in between.

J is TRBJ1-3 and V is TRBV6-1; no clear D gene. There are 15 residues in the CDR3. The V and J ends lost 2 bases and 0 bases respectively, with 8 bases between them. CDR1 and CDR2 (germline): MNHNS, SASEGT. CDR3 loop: CASSEILSSGNTIYF. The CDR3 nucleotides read TGTGCCAGCAGTGAAATATTGAGCTCTGGAAACACCATATATTTT.

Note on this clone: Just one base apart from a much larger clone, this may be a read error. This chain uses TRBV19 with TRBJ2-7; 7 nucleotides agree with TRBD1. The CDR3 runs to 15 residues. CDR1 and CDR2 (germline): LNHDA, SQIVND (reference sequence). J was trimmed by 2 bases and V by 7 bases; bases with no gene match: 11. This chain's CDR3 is CASNSIPGTAYEQYF. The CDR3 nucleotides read TGTGCCAGTAATAGCATCCCCGGGACAGCCTACGAGCAGTACTTC.

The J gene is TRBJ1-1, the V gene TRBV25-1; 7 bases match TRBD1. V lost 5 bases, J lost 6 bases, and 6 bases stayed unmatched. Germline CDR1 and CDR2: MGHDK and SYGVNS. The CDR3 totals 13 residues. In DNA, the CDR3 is TGTGCCAGCAGTAGTACAGGGGACTCTGAAGCTTTCTTT. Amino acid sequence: CASSSTGDSEAFF.

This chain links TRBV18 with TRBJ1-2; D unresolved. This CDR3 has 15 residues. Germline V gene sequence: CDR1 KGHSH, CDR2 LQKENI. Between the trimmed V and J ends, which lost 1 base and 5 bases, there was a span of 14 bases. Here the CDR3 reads CASSPQELIRYGYTF. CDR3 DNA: TGTGCCAGCTCACCACAGGAGCTCATTAGATATGGCTACACCTTC.

CDR3 loop: CASSTSSGANVLTF. The DNA for the CDR3 is TGTGCCAGCAGCACCTCTAGTGGGGCCAACGTCCTGACTTTC. The chain employs TRBV11-3 and TRBJ2-6; D is ambiguous. This CDR3 is 14 amino acids long. Trimming removed 5 bases from V and 3 bases from J, with 8 bases in between. Germline V gene sequence: CDR1 SGHNT, CDR2 YENEEA.

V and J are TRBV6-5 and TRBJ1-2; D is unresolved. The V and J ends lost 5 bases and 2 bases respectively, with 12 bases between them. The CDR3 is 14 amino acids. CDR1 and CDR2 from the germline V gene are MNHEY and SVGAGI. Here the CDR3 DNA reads TGTGCCAGCAGTATGGGATCGGTCAACTATGGCTACACCTTC. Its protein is CASSMGSVNYGYTF.

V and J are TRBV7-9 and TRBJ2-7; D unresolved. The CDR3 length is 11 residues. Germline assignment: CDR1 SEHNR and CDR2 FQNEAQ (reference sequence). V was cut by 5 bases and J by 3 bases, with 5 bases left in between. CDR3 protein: CASSSIYEQYF. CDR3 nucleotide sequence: TGTGCCAGCAGCAGTATCTACGAGCAGTACTTC.

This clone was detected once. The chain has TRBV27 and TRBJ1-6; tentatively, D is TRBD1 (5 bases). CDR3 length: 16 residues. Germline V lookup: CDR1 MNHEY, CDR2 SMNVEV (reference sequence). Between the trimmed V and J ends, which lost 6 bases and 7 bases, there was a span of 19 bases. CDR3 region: CASSRGPALANSPLHF. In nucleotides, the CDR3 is TGTGCCAGCAGCCGGGGACCCGCGCTGGCGAATTCACCCCTCCACTTT.

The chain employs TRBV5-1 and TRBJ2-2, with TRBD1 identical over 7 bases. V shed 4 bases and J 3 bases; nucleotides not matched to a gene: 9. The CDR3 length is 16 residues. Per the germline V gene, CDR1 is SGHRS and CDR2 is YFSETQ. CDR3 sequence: CASSLTGVRDTGELFF. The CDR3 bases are TGCGCCAGCAGCCTTACAGGGGTCCGGGACACCGGGGAGCTGTTTTTT.

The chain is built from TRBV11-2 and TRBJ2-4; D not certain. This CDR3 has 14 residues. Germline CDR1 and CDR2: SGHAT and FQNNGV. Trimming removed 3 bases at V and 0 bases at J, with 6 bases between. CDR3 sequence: CASSFGLAKNIQYF. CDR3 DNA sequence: TGTGCCAGCAGCTTTGGGCTAGCCAAAAACATTCAGTACTTC. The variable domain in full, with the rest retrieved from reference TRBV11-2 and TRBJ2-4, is EAGVAQSPRYKIIEKRQSVAFWCNPISGHATLYWYQQILGQGPKLLIQFQNNGVVDDSQLPKDRFSAERLKGVDSTLKIQPAKLEDSAVYLCASSFGLAKNIQYFGAGTRLSVL.

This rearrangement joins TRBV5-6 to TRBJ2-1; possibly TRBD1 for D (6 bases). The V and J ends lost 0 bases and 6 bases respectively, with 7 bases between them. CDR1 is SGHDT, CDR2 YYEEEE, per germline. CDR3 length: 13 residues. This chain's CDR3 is CASSLGGPNEQFF. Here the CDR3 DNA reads TGTGCCAGCAGCTTGGGGGGGCCCAATGAGCAGTTCTTC.

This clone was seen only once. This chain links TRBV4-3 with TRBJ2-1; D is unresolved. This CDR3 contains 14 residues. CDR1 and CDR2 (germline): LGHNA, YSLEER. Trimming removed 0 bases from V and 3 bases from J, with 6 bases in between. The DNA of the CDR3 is TGCGCCAGCAGCCAAGAGAAGCGCTACAATGAGCAGTTCTTC. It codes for CASSQEKRYNEQFF.

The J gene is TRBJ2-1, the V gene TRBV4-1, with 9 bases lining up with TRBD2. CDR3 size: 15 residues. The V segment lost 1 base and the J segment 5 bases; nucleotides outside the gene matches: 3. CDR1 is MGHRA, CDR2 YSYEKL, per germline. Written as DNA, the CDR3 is TGCGCCAGCAGCCAAGTCGCGGGGGGGCACAATGAGCAGTTCTTC. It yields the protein CASSQVAGGHNEQFF.

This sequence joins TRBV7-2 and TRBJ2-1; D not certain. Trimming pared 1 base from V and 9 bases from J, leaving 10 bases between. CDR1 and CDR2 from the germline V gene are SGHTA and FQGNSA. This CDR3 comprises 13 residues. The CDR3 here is CASSLEFWGEQFF. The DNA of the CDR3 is TGTGCCAGCAGCTTAGAGTTTTGGGGTGAGCAGTTCTTC.

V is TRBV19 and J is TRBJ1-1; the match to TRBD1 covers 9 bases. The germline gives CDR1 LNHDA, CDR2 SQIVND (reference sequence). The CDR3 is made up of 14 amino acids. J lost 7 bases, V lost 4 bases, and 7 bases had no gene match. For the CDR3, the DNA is TGTGCCAGTAGTACAGGGACAGGGCATGATGAAGCTTTCTTT. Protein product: CASSTGTGHDEAFF.

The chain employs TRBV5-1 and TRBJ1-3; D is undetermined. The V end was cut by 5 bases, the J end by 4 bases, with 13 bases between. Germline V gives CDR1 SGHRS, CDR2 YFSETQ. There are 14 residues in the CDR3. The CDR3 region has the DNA TGCGCCAGCAGTCAGACTATCGAAGGAAACACCATATATTTT. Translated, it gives CASSQTIEGNTIYF.

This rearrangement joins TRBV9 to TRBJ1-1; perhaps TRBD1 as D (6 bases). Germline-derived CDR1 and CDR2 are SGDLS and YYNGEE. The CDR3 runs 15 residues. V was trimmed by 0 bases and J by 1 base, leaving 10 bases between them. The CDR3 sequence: CASSVVLGANTEAFF. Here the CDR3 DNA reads TGTGCCAGCAGCGTAGTTCTGGGGGCGAACACTGAAGCTTTCTTT.